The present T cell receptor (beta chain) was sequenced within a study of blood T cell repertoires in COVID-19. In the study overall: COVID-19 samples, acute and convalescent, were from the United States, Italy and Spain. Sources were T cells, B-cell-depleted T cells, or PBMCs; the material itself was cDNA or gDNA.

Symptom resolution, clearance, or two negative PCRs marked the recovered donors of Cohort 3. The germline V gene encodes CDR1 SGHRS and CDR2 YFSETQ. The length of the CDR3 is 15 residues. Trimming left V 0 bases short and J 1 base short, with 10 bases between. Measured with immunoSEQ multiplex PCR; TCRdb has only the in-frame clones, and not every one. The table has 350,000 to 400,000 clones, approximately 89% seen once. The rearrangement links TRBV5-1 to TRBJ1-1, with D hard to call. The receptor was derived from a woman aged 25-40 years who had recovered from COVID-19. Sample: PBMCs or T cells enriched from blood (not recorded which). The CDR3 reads CASSLEVNKNTEAFF. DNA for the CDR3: TGCGCCAGCAGCTTGGAAGTTAACAAGAACACTGAAGCTTTCTTT. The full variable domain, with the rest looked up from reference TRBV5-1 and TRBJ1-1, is KAGVTQTPRYLIKTRGQQVTLSCSPISGHRSVSWYQQTPGQGLQFLFEYFSETQRNKGNFPGRFSGRQFSNSRSEMNVSTLELGDSALYLCASSLEVNKNTEAFFGQGTRLTVV.